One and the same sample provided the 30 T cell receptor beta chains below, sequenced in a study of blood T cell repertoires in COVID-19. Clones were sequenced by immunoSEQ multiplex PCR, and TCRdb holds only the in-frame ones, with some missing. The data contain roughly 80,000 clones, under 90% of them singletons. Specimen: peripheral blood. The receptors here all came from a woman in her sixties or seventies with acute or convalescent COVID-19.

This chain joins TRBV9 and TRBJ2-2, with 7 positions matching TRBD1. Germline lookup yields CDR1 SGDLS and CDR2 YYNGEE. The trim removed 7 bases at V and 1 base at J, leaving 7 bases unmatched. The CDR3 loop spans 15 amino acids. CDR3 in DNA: TGTGCCAGCCTTAAGGGGGCAGGGAACACCGGGGAGCTGTTTTTT. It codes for CASLKGAGNTGELFF. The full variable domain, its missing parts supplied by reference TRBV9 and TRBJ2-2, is DSGVTQTPKHLITATGQRVTLRCSPRSGDLSVYWYQQSLDQGLQFLIQYYNGEERAKGNILERFSAQQFPDLHSELNLSSLELGDSALYFCASLKGAGNTGELFFGEGSRLTVL.

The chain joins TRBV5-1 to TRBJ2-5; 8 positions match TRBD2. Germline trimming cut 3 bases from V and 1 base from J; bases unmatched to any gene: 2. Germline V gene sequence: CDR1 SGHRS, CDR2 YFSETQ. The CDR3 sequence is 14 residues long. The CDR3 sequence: CASSSSGFQETQYF. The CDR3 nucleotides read TGCGCCAGCAGCTCTAGCGGGTTCCAAGAGACCCAGTACTTC.

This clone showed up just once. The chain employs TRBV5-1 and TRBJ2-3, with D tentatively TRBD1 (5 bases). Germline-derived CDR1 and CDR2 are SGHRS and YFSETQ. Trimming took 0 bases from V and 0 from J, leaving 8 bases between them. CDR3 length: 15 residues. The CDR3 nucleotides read TGCGCCAGCAGCTTGGAGGGGTATAGCACAGATACGCAGTATTTT. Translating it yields CASSLEGYSTDTQYF.

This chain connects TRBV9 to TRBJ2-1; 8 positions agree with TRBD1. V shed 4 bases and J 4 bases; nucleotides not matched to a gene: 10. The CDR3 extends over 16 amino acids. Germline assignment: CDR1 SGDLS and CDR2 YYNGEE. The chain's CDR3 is CASSSRGQGAYNEQFF. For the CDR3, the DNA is TGTGCCAGCAGCTCAAGGGGGCAGGGGGCATACAATGAGCAGTTCTTC.

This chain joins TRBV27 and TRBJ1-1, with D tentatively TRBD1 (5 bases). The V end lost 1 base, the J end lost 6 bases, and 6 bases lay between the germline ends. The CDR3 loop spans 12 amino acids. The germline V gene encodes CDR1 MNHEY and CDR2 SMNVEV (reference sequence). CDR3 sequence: CASSLWGAEAFF. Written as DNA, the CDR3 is TGTGCCAGCAGTTTATGGGGGGCTGAAGCTTTCTTT.

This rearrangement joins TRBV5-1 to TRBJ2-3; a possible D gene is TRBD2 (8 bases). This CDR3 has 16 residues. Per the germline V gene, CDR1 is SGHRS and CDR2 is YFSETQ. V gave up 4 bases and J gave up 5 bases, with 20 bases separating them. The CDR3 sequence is CASSTSGGGIGDTQYF. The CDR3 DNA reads TGCGCCAGCAGCACCTCGGGAGGGGGCATTGGAGATACGCAGTATTTT.

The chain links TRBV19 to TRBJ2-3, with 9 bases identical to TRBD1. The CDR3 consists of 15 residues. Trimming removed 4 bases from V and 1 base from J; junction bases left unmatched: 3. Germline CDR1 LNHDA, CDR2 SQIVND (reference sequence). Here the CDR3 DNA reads TGTGCCAGTAGTAACGGGGACAGGGGCACAGATACGCAGTATTTT. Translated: CASSNGDRGTDTQYF.

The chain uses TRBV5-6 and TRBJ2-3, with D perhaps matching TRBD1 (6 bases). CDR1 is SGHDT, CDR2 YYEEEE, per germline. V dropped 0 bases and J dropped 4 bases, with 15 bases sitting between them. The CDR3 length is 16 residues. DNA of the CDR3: TGTGCCAGCAGCTTGGTGGGGGCAGGCCGATCAGATACGCAGTATTTT. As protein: CASSLVGAGRSDTQYF. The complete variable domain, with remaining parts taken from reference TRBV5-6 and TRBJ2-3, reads DAGVTQSPTHLIKTRGQQVTLRCSPKSGHDTVSWYQQALGQGPQFIFQYYEEEERQRGNFPDRFSGHQFPNYSSELNVNALLLGDSALYLCASSLVGAGRSDTQYFGPGTRLTVL.

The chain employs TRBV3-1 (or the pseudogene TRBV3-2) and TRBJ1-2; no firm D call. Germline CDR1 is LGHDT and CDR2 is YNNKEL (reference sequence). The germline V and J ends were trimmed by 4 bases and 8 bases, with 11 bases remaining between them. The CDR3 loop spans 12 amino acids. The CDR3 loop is CASSREPGGYTF. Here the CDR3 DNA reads TGTGCCAGCAGCCGGGAGCCGGGAGGCTACACCTTC.

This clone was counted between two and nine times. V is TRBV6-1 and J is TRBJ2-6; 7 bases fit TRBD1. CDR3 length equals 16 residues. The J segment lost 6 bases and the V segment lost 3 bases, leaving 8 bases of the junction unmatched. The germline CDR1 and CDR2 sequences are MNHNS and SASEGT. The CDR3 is CASSDPRQGLANVLTF. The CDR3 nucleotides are TGTGCCAGCAGTGACCCCAGACAGGGCCTGGCCAACGTCCTGACTTTC.

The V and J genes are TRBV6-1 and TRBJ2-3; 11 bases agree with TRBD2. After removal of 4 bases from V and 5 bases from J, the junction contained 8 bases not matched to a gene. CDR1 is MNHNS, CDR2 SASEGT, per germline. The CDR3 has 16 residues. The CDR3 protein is CASSARTSGSGDTQYF. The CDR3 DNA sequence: TGTGCCAGCAGTGCGAGGACTAGCGGGTCGGGAGATACGCAGTATTTT.

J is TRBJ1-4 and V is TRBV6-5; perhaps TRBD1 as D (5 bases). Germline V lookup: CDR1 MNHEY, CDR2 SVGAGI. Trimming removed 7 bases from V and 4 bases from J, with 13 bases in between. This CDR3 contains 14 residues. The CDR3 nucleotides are TGTGCCAGCACTAAGACAGTGGATAATGAAAAACTGTTTTTT. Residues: CASTKTVDNEKLFF.

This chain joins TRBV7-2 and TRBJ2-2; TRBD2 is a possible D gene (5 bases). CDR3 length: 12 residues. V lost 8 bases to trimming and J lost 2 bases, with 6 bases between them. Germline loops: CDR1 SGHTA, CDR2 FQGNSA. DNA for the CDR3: TGTGCCAGCCGACTAAACACCGGGGAGCTGTTTTTT. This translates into CASRLNTGELFF. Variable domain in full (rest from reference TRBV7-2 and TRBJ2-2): GAGVSQSPSNKVTEKGKDVELRCDPISGHTALYWYRQSLGQGLEFLIYFQGNSAPDKSGLPSDRFSAERTGGSVSTLTIQRTQQEDSAVYLCASRLNTGELFFGEGSRLTVL.

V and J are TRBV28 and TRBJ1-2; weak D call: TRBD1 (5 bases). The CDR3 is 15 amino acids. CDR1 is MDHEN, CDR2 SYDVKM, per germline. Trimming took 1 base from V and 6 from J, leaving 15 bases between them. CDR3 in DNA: TGTGCCAGCAGTTTATCGCGGGGCCCCCTTGATGGCTACACCTTC. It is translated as CASSLSRGPLDGYTF.

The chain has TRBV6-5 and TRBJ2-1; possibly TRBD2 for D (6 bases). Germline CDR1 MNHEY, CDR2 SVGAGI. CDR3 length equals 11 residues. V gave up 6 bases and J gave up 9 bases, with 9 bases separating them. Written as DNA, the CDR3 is TGTGCCAGCAGCCTAGCGACTGAGCAGTTCTTC. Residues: CASSLATEQFF.

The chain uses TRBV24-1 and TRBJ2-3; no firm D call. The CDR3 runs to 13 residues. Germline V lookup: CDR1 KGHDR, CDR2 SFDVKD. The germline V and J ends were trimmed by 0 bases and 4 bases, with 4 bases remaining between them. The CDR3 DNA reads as TGTGCCACCAGTGATTTGGTCGCAGATACGCAGTATTTT. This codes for CATSDLVADTQYF.

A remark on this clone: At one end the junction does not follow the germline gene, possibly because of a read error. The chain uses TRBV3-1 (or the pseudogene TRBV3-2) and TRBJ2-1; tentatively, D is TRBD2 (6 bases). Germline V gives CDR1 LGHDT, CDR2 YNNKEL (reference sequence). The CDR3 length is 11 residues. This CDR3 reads CASSPDYIVIF. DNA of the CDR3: TGTGCCAGCAGCCCGGACTATATTGTGATCTTC.

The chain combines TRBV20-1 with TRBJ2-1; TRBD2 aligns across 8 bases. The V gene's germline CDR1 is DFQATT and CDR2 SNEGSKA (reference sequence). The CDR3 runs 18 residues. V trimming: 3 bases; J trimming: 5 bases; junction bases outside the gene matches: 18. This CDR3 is CSASRGPGGRGRNNEQFF. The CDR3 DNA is TGCAGTGCTAGTCGCGGACCGGGGGGGAGGGGCAGGAACAATGAGCAGTTCTTC.

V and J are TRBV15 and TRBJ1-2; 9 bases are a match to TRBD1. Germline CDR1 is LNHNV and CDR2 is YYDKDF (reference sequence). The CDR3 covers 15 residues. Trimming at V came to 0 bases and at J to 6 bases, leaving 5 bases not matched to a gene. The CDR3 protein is CATSREGRTGDGYTF. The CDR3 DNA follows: TGTGCCACCAGCAGAGAGGGGAGGACAGGGGATGGCTACACCTTC.

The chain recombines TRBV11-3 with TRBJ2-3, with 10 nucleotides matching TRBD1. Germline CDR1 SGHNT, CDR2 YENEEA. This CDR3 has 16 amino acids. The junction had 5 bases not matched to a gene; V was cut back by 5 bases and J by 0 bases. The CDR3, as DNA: TGTGCCAGCAGCCCGGCGGACAGGGGGAGCACAGATACGCAGTATTTT. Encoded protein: CASSPADRGSTDTQYF.

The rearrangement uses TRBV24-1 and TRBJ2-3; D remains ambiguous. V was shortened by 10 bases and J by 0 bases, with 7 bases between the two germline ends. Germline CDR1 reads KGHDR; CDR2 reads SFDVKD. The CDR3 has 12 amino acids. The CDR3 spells CATESSTDTQYF. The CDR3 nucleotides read TGTGCCACTGAGTCTAGCACAGATACGCAGTATTTT.

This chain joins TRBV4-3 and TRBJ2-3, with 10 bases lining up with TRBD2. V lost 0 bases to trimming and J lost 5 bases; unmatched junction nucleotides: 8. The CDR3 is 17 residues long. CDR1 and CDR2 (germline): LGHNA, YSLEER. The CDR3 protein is CASSQDAAGGPGDTQYF. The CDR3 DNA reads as TGCGCCAGCAGCCAAGATGCAGCGGGAGGGCCAGGAGATACGCAGTATTTT.

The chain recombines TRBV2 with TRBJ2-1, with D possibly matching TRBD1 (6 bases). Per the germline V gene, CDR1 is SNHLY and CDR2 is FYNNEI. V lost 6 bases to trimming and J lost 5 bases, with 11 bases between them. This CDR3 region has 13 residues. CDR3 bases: TGTGCCAGCAGGGTCGGACAGAACAATGAGCAGTTCTTC. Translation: CASRVGQNNEQFF.

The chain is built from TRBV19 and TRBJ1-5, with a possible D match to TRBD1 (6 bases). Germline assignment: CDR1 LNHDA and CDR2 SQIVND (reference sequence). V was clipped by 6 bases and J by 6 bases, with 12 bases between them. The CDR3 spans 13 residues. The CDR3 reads CASRGGQPQPQHF. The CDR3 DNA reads TGTGCCAGTAGAGGGGGACAACCTCAGCCCCAGCATTTT.

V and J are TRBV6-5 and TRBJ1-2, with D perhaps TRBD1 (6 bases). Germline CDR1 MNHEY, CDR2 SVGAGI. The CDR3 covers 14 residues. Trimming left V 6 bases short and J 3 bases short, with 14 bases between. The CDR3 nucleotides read TGTGCCAGCAGGCCTGGGAGGGGGGACTATGGCTACACCTTC. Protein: CASRPGRGDYGYTF.

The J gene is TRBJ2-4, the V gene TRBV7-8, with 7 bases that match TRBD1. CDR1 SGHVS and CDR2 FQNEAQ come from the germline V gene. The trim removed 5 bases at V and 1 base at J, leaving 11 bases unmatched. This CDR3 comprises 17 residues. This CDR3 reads CASSPLSQGLAKNIQYF. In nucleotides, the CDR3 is TGTGCCAGCAGCCCACTCTCACAGGGGTTGGCCAAAAACATTCAGTACTTC. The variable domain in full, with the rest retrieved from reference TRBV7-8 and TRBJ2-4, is GAGVSQSPRYKVAKRGQDVALRCDPISGHVSLFWYQQALGQGPEFLTYFQNEAQLDKSGLPSDRFFAERPEGSVSTLKIQRTQQEDSAVYLCASSPLSQGLAKNIQYFGAGTRLSVL.

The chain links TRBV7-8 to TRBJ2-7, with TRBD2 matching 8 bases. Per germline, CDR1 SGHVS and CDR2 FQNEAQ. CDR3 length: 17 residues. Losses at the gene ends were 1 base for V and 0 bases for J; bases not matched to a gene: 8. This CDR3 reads CASSLVAGGPSSYEQYV. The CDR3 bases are TGTGCCAGCAGCTTAGTGGCGGGGGGCCCAAGCTCCTACGAGCAGTACGTC.

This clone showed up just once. The CDR3 nucleotides read TGTGCCAGCGAAACGGCTAGCGGGAACAATGAGCAGTTCTTC. It is translated as CASETASGNNEQFF. The chain links TRBV11-2 to TRBJ2-1, with 9 bases that match TRBD2. CDR1 and CDR2 (germline): SGHAT, FQNNGV. The CDR3 is made up of 14 amino acids. Losses at the gene ends were 8 bases for V and 5 bases for J; bases not matched to a gene: 7.

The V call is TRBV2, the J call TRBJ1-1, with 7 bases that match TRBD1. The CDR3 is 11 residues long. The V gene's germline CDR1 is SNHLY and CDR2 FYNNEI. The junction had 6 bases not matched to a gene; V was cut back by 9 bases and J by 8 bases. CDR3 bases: TGTGCCAGTAAGGTCAGGGGGGAAGCTTTCTTT. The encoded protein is CASKVRGEAFF.

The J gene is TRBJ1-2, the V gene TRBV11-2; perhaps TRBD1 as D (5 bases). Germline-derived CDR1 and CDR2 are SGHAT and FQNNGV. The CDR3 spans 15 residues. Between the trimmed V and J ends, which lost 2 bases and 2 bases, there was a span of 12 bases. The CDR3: CASSLTGGSNYGYTF. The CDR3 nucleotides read TGTGCCAGCAGCTTAACAGGCGGGAGCAACTATGGCTACACCTTC.